This TCR beta chain stems from a study of blood T cell repertoires in COVID-19. Profiled with immunoSEQ multiplex PCR; TCRdb holds only in-frame clones, not every one. Of 200,000 to 250,000 clones listed, 65% to 85% are singletons. The CDR3 length is 15 residues. With 6 bases clipped from V and 4 bases from J, the junction kept 7 bases outside the gene matches. In germline, CDR1 is SGHTA, CDR2 FQGNSA. The chain has TRBV7-2 and TRBJ2-2, with 8 bases matching TRBD2. The clonotype originates from a woman in her forties with acute COVID-19. The source material was PBMCs or T cells enriched from blood (not recorded which). This chain's CDR3 is CASRGRAGATGELFF. Written as DNA, the CDR3 is TGTGCCAGCAGGGGTAGAGCGGGAGCCACCGGGGAGCTGTTTTTT.